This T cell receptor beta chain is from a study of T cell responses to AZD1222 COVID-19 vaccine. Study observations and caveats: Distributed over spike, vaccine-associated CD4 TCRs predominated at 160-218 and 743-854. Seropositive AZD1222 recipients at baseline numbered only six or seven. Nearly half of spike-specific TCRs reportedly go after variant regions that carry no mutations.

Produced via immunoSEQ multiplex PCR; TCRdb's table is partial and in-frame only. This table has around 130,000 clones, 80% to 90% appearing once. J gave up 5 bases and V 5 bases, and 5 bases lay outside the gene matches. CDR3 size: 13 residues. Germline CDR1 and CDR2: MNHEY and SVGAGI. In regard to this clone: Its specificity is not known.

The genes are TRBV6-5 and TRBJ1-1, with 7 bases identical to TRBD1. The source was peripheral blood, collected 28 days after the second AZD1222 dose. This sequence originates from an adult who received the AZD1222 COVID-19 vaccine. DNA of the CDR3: TGTGCCAGCAGTCGACAGGGAGGTACTGAAGCTTTCTTT. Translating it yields CASSRQGGTEAFF.